A selection of T cell receptor beta chains follows, all from one sample in a study of blood T cell repertoires in COVID-19. The assay was immunoSEQ multiplex PCR, and TCRdb's table has in-frame clones only and misses some. The sample carries 290,000 or so clones, about nine tenths recorded once. Sequencing was carried out using PBMCs or T cells enriched from blood (not recorded which). The receptors stem from a woman aged 18-30 years who had recovered from COVID-19. Both conserved end residues are part of each CDR3. A D gene is named only where the DNA matches it firmly. Where a row states a size, it is once, few, many or the class of an expanded clone; other rows omit it.

CDR3 DNA,CDR3 protein,D gene,V gene,clone size,J gene
TGTGCCAGCAGTGTACCTCAGGGCAGAACCTACGAGCAGTACTTC,CASSVPQGRTYEQYF,NA,TRBV2,NA,TRBJ2-7
TGTGCCAGCAGTGAAATTAAGGGGGACTCCTACGAGCAGTACTTC,CASSEIKGDSYEQYF,NA,TRBV6-1,many,TRBJ2-7
TGTGCCAGCAAACGACAACAGGGACAGGGTACCTACGAGCAGTACTTC,CASKRQQGQGTYEQYF,TRBD1,TRBV2,few,TRBJ2-7
TGTGCCTGGAGTTTTGGGGCTCAATCCCAGCATTTT,CAWSFGAQSQHF,NA,TRBV30,few,TRBJ1-5
TGTGCCACCAGCACAGGCGGGGGTTTTGGGGCCAACGTCCTGACTTTC,CATSTGGGFGANVLTF,TRBD2,TRBV15,once,TRBJ2-6
TGCAGCGTTGCTCGCGGGAGCTCCTACAATGAGCAGTTCTTC,CSVARGSSYNEQFF,TRBD2,TRBV29-1,once,TRBJ2-1
TGTGCCAGCGGACAGGGGGGACCTAACTATGGCTACACCTTC,CASGQGGPNYGYTF,NA,TRBV21-1,NA,TRBJ1-2
TGTGCCAGCAGCCCGGACAGGGGCCGGGTTGACTATGGCTACACCTTC,CASSPDRGRVDYGYTF,TRBD1,TRBV5-4,NA,TRBJ1-2
TGCGCCAGCAGCTACGGACAGGGTGCTGATACTGAAGCTTTCTTT,CASSYGQGADTEAFF,TRBD1,TRBV4-1,NA,TRBJ1-1
TGTGCCAGCAGCGTGAGGTGGCGGGAACTCTACAATGAGCAGTTCTTC,CASSVRWRELYNEQFF,NA,TRBV9,NA,TRBJ2-1
TGTGCCTGGAGTGTAGCTTCAAGATCTTCACCCCTCCACTTT,CAWSVASRSSPLHF,NA,TRBV30,NA,TRBJ1-6
TGTGCCAGCACCATGAACAGGGGGTCCTCCTACGAGCAGTACTTC,CASTMNRGSSYEQYF,TRBD1,TRBV7-9,once,TRBJ2-7
TGTGCCAGCAGCATACTACCGAGGGCAGGTATTAACTATGGCTACACCTTC,CASSILPRAGINYGYTF,NA,TRBV11-2,once,TRBJ1-2
TGCGCCAGCAGCCTCGAGGGGACAGAGGGCGAGCAGTACTTC,CASSLEGTEGEQYF,TRBD1,TRBV4-1,NA,TRBJ2-7
TGTGCCAGCAGTGCCGAGGTGAACACTGAAGCTTTCTTT,CASSAEVNTEAFF,NA,TRBV28,once,TRBJ1-1
TGTGCCAGTGCCGGAAGGGGGCTGTTTTTT,CASAGRGLFF,NA,TRBV28,NA,TRBJ1-4
TGTGCCAGCGGAGGGTTGGGAATCGAAAAACTGTTTTTT,CASGGLGIEKLFF,NA,TRBV7-2,NA,TRBJ1-4
TGTGCCTGGAGTGTCAGGGAGGGTCAGCCCCAGCATTTT,CAWSVREGQPQHF,NA,TRBV30,NA,TRBJ1-5
TGTGCCAGCAGCCCAGGGGGCGCCGGGGAGCTGTTTTTT,CASSPGGAGELFF,TRBD1,TRBV4-2,once,TRBJ2-2
TGTGCCTGGAGTACGGGACAGGGGGCGCGGATTGGGACTGAAGCTTTCTTT,CAWSTGQGARIGTEAFF,TRBD1,TRBV30,NA,TRBJ1-1
TGTGCCAGCAGCGTCACAGGGGGAGCTAACTATGGCTACACCTTC,CASSVTGGANYGYTF,TRBD1,TRBV9,NA,TRBJ1-2
TGTGCCAGCAGTTGGGGAGCGGGGGGGCCTCAGGAGACCCAGTACTTC,CASSWGAGGPQETQYF,TRBD2,TRBV7-7,once,TRBJ2-5
TGTGCCAGCAGCCTTGGGGCGGGGGCAGCCTACGAGCAGTACTTC,CASSLGAGAAYEQYF,NA,TRBV5-6,NA,TRBJ2-7
TGCAGTGCTAGTTTCCGGGATCGCAATCAGCCCCAGCATTTT,CSASFRDRNQPQHF,NA,TRBV20-1,NA,TRBJ1-5
TGCGCCAGCAGCTCCGCGAACACCATATATTTT,CASSSANTIYF,NA,TRBV5-1,NA,TRBJ1-3
TGTGCCAGTAGTGAACTCCGAGAATTACGAGCTTTCTTT,CASSELRELRAFF,NA,TRBV19,NA,TRBJ1-1
TGTGCCTGGAGTGCGGACGGGGATAGCAATCAGCCCCAGCATTTT,CAWSADGDSNQPQHF,NA,TRBV30,NA,TRBJ1-5
TGCGCCAGCAGCCAACTCCTAGCGTGGAGTGAGCAGTTCTTC,CASSQLLAWSEQFF,NA,TRBV4-3,NA,TRBJ2-1
TGTGCCTGGACCGACAAGCCAATGCTCTACGAGCAGTACTTC,CAWTDKPMLYEQYF,NA,TRBV30,NA,TRBJ2-7
TGCAGCGTTGGGGAGGGAGTCTCGTTTCACGAGCAGTACTTC,CSVGEGVSFHEQYF,TRBD2,TRBV29-1,NA,TRBJ2-7
TGCGCCAGCAGCCGAGGGGACAGACACACAGATACGCAGTATTTT,CASSRGDRHTDTQYF,TRBD1,TRBV5-1,NA,TRBJ2-3
TGTGCCAGCAGTGTCCGCGGAGGGCGAGCTACCCCCTACGAGCAGTACTTC,CASSVRGGRATPYEQYF,NA,TRBV6-1,many,TRBJ2-7
TGTGCCAGCAGTCCCGGGGGGAACACTGAAGCTTTCTTT,CASSPGGNTEAFF,NA,TRBV27,NA,TRBJ1-1
TGTGCCAGCAGCTTGGAGGAAGATAGCAATCAGCCCCAGCATTTT,CASSLEEDSNQPQHF,NA,TRBV7-2,NA,TRBJ1-5
TGTGCCAGCAGTGAGGGCAGGGGAGAGACCCAGTACTTC,CASSEGRGETQYF,NA,TRBV2,NA,TRBJ2-5
TGTGCCATCAGTGAGGGGAAGACAGGGACTAATGAAAAACTGTTTTTT,CAISEGKTGTNEKLFF,TRBD1,TRBV10-3,NA,TRBJ1-4
TGTGCCAGCTCAACAGACCCCAATCAGCCCCAGCATTTT,CASSTDPNQPQHF,NA,TRBV18,NA,TRBJ1-5
TGTGCCAGCAGCGGGTATGACAGATTCATGAACACTGAAGCTTTCTTT,CASSGYDRFMNTEAFF,NA,TRBV7-9,once,TRBJ1-1
TGTGCCAGCAGCGCCAGGACAGGCCTAACCTACGAGCAGTACTTC,CASSARTGLTYEQYF,TRBD1,TRBV2,NA,TRBJ2-7
TGCAGCGTGGACACTAGCGGCCAAGAGACCCAGTACTTC,CSVDTSGQETQYF,TRBD2,TRBV29-1,NA,TRBJ2-5
TGTGCCAGCAGCTTGGCCGGGACAGCCACAGATACGCAGTATTTT,CASSLAGTATDTQYF,TRBD1,TRBV11-3,many,TRBJ2-3